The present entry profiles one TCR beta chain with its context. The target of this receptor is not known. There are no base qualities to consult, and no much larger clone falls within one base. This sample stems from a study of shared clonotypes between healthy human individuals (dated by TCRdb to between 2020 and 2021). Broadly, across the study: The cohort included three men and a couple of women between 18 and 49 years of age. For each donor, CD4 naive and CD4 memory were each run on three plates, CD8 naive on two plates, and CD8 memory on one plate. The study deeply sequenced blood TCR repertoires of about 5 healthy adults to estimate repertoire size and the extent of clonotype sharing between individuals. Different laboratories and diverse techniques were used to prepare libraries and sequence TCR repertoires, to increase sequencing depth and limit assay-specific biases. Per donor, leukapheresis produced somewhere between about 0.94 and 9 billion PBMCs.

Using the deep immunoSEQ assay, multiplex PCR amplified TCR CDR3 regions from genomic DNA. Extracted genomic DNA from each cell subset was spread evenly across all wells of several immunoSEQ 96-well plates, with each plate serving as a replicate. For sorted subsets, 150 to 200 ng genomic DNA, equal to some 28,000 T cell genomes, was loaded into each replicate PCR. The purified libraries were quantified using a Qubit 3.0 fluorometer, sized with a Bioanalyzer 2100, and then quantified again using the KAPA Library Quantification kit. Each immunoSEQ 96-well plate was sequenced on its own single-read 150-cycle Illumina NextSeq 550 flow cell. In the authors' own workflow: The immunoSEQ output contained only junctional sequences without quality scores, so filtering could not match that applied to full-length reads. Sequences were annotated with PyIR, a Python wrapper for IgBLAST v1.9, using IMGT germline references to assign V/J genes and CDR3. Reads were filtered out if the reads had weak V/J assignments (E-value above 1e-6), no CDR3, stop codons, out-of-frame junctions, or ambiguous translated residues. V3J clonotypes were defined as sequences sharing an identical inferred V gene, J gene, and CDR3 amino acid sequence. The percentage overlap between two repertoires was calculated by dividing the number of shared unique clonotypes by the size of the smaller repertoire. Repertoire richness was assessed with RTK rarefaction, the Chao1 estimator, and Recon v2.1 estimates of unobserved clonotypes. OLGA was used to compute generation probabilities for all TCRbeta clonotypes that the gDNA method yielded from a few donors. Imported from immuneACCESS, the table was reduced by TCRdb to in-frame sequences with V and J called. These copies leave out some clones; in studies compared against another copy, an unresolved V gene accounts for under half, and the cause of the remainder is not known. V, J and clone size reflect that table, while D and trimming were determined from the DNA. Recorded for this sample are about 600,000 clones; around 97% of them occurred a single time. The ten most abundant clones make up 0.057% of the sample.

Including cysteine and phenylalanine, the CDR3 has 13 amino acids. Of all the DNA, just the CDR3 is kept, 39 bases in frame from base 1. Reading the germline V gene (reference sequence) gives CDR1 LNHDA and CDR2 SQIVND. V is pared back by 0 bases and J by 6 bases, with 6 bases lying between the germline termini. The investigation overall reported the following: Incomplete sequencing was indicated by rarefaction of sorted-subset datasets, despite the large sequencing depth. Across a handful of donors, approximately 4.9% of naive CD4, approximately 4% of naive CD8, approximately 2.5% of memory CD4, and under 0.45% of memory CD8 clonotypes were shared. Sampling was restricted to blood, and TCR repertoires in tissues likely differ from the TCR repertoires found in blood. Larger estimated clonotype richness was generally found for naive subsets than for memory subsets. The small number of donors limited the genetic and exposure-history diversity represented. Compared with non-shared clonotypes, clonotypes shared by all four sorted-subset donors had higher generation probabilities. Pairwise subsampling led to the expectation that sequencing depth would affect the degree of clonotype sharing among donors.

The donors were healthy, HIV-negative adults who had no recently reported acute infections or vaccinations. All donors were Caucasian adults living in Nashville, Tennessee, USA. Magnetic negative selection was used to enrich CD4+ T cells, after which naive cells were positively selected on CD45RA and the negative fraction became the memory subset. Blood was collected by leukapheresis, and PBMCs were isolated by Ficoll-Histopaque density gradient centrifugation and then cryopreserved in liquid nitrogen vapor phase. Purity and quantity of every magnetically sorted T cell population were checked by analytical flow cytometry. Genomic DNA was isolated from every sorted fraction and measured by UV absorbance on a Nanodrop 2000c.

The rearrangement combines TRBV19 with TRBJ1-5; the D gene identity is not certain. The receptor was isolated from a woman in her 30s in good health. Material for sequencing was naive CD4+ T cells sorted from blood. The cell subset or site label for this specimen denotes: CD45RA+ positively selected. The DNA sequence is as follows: TGTGCCAGTAGTATAGACTACACTCAGCCCCAGCATTTT. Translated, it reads CASSIDYTQPQHF.